A selection of T cell receptor beta chains follows, all from one sample in a study of CD8+ T cells in alopecia areata. Produced via immunoSEQ multiplex PCR; TCRdb's table is partial and in-frame only. The repertoire holds about 200,000 clones, with 60% as singletons. This specimen was CD4+ T cells sorted from blood, taken at week 24, from a patient treated with tofacitinib. These receptors were collected from a human donor with alopecia areata. CDR3s include the opening cysteine and the closing phenylalanine or tryptophan. D genes are given only for firm matches. Size values are once, few and many counts, or a class for expanded clones, and some rows have none.

clone_size	v_call	j_call	d_call	cdr3_aa	cdr3_nt
few	TRBV6-6	TRBJ1-1	TRBD1	CASSATPGQGVTEAFF	TGTGCCAGCAGTGCGACTCCGGGACAGGGAGTCACTGAAGCTTTCTTT
-	TRBV7-2	TRBJ2-7	TRBD2	CASSLVGGGSAYEQYF	TGTGCCAGCAGCTTAGTAGGCGGGGGGTCCGCCTACGAGCAGTACTTC
few	TRBV29-1	TRBJ1-1	-	CSATQGRNTEAFF	TGCAGCGCAACACAGGGCAGGAACACTGAAGCTTTCTTT
-	TRBV29-1	TRBJ2-3	-	CSGRGLGGTPPDTQYF	TGCAGCGGAAGGGGATTGGGTGGGACCCCCCCGGATACGCAGTATTTT
once	TRBV4-3	TRBJ2-3	TRBD1	CASSLASGGDRVDTQYF	TGCGCCAGCAGCCTCGCCTCAGGGGGCGACCGGGTGGATACGCAGTATTTT
-	TRBV19	TRBJ1-1	-	CASSMSKNTEAFF	TGTGCCAGTAGTATGTCCAAGAACACTGAAGCTTTCTTT
-	TRBV30	TRBJ2-3	-	CAWNGGSDTQYF	TGTGCCTGGAATGGAGGGTCAGATACGCAGTATTTT
few	TRBV27	TRBJ2-7	TRBD2	CASSLGRGGLDGYEQYF	TGTGCCAGCAGTTTAGGTCGGGGGGGCCTCGACGGCTACGAGCAGTACTTC
-	TRBV10-3	TRBJ1-2	-	CAIATGATYGYTF	TGTGCCATCGCCACAGGAGCTACTTATGGCTACACCTTC
-	TRBV7-2	TRBJ2-5	TRBD2	CASSFAGTKQTQYF	TGTGCCAGCAGCTTTGCTGGGACTAAGCAGACCCAGTACTTC
few	TRBV19	TRBJ1-1	-	CASTPVALNTEAFF	TGTGCCAGTACCCCCGTCGCCCTTAACACTGAAGCTTTCTTT
-	TRBV2	TRBJ2-5	-	CASSSVQETQYF	TGTGCCAGCAGTAGCGTACAAGAGACCCAGTACTTC
-	TRBV2	TRBJ2-5	-	CASSLEVARETQYF	TGTGCCAGCAGTCTTGAAGTGGCTAGAGAGACCCAGTACTTC
-	TRBV5-1	TRBJ2-1	TRBD2	CASSSGLAGYNEQFF	TGCGCCAGCAGCTCGGGACTAGCGGGGTACAATGAGCAGTTCTTC
-	TRBV5-1	TRBJ2-3	TRBD1	CASSLVGTGKATDTQYF	TGCGCCAGCAGCTTGGTCGGGACAGGGAAGGCCACAGATACGCAGTATTTT
-	TRBV29-1	TRBJ2-2	-	CSVSGVGNTGELFF	TGCAGCGTTTCAGGGGTGGGGAACACCGGGGAGCTGTTTTTT
-	TRBV4-1	TRBJ2-7	TRBD1	CASSREGQGTYEQYF	TGCGCCAGCAGCAGAGAGGGACAGGGCACCTACGAGCAGTACTTC
-	TRBV19	TRBJ1-5	-	CASSIGQPNQPQHF	TGTGCCAGTAGTATAGGGCAGCCTAATCAGCCCCAGCATTTT
-	TRBV4-1	TRBJ1-2	-	CASSHETANYGYTF	TGCGCCAGCAGCCATGAGACGGCTAACTATGGCTACACCTTC
few	TRBV7-3	TRBJ2-1	-	CASSARGASYNEQFF	TGTGCCAGCAGCGCTAGGGGGGCCTCCTACAATGAGCAGTTCTTC
-	TRBV12-5	TRBJ2-1	-	CASVPKFNEQFF	TGTGCTAGTGTTCCTAAATTCAATGAGCAGTTCTTC
once	TRBV11-3	TRBJ1-5	-	CASSLLPDQPQHF	TGTGCCAGCAGCTTGTTGCCTGATCAGCCCCAGCATTTT
-	TRBV5-1	TRBJ1-1	-	CASSFSPDTEAFF	TGCGCCAGCAGCTTTTCCCCTGACACTGAAGCTTTCTTT
-	TRBV5-1	TRBJ1-6	-	CASSPGTALSNSPLHF	TGCGCCAGCAGCCCCGGGACCGCGCTGTCTAATTCACCCCTCCACTTT
few	TRBV9	TRBJ1-1	-	CASSEGTLGNTEAFF	TGTGCCAGCAGCGAGGGGACGTTGGGGAACACTGAAGCTTTCTTT
-	TRBV9	TRBJ2-1	-	CASTGWGPRCDEQFF	TGTGCCAGCACTGGGTGGGGCCCCCGCTGCGATGAGCAGTTCTTC
-	TRBV7-2	TRBJ2-2	-	CASSQTATGELFF	TGTGCCAGCAGCCAAACGGCCACCGGGGAGCTGTTTTTT
-	TRBV5-1	TRBJ2-1	-	CASSVGDEQFF	TGCGCCAGCAGCGTTGGAGATGAGCAGTTCTTC
-	TRBV30	TRBJ1-6	-	CAWSGVASPLHF	TGTGCCTGGAGTGGGGTCGCTTCACCCCTCCACTTT
-	TRBV2	TRBJ1-5	TRBD1	CASSSRAGGHQPQHF	TGTGCCAGCAGTAGTAGGGCAGGGGGCCATCAGCCCCAGCATTTT
-	TRBV29-1	TRBJ2-5	-	CSVIALSGETQYF	TGCAGCGTTATAGCCCTCTCGGGGGAGACCCAGTACTTC
-	TRBV29-1	TRBJ1-2	-	CSVDAGSLGPYGYTF	TGCAGCGTTGACGCAGGGTCTTTGGGCCCTTATGGCTACACCTTC
-	TRBV5-5	TRBJ1-5	-	CASSLSRQWNQPQHF	TGTGCCAGCAGCTTGTCGAGACAGTGGAATCAGCCCCAGCATTTT
-	TRBV2	TRBJ2-4	-	CASSETVRSKNIQYF	TGTGCCAGCAGTGAGACAGTTCGGTCCAAAAACATTCAGTACTTC
-	TRBV10-3	TRBJ1-4	-	CAISESPTGTNEKLFF	TGTGCCATCAGTGAGTCCCCTACAGGGACTAATGAAAAACTGTTTTTT
-	TRBV5-1	TRBJ1-6	-	CASSPTSGDSPLHF	TGCGCCAGCAGCCCCACGAGCGGGGATTCACCCCTCCACTTT
-	TRBV5-6	TRBJ2-7	TRBD1	CASSFTGTGGSEQYF	TGTGCCAGCAGCTTTACCGGGACAGGGGGCTCCGAGCAGTACTTC
many	TRBV4-1	TRBJ2-5	-	CASSQDEGETQYF	TGCGCCAGCAGCCAAGACGAGGGGGAGACCCAGTACTTC
once	TRBV10-3	TRBJ2-3	TRBD2	CAISESAGGTDTQYF	TGTGCCATCAGTGAGTCAGCGGGGGGCACAGATACGCAGTATTTT
-	TRBV29-1	TRBJ2-4	-	CSVEAPGVQYF	TGCAGCGTTGAAGCGCCAGGGGTTCAGTACTTC
-	TRBV5-6	TRBJ2-5	-	CASDYGGREQYF	TGTGCCAGCGACTATGGGGGGCGAGAGCAGTACTTC
few	TRBV7-2	TRBJ1-2	-	CASSLRGQQGYTF	TGTGCCAGCAGCTTACGTGGTCAACAAGGCTACACCTTC
-	TRBV30	TRBJ2-3	TRBD2	CAWTGGLSTDTQYF	TGTGCCTGGACGGGGGGGCTGAGCACAGATACGCAGTATTTT
few	TRBV10-3	TRBJ2-7	-	CAISRDGPYEQYF	TGTGCCATCAGTAGGGACGGACCCTACGAGCAGTACTTC
-	TRBV11-3	TRBJ1-1	-	CASSLRTEVAFF	TGTGCCAGCAGCCTCCGGACAGAGGTAGCTTTCTTT
-	TRBV7-2	TRBJ2-2	-	CASSPRTGGELFF	TGTGCCAGCAGCCCGCGCACCGGCGGGGAGCTGTTTTTT
few	TRBV5-1	TRBJ2-3	-	CASSLRGLTTDTQYF	TGCGCCAGCAGCTTGAGAGGACTAACCACAGATACGCAGTATTTT
few	TRBV4-2	TRBJ2-1	TRBD2	CASSQDSGGYNEQFF	TGTGCCAGCAGCCAAGACAGCGGGGGTTACAATGAGCAGTTCTTC
few	TRBV7-9	TRBJ2-7	TRBD2	CASSSGGEQYF	TGTGCCAGCAGCTCGGGGGGCGAGCAGTACTTC
-	TRBV27	TRBJ1-2	TRBD1	CASSYRDRVSGYTF	TGTGCCAGCAGTTACCGGGACAGGGTGTCGGGCTACACCTTC
-	TRBV30	TRBJ1-5	-	CAWSVKSNSQPQHF	TGTGCCTGGAGTGTAAAGTCGAATTCTCAGCCCCAGCATTTT
once	TRBV2	TRBJ2-4	-	CASRPTGFVAKNIQYF	TGTGCCAGCAGGCCCACAGGGTTTGTAGCCAAAAACATTCAGTACTTC
-	TRBV28	TRBJ2-3	-	CASSDPVGGSTDTQYF	TGTGCCAGCAGTGACCCTGTCGGGGGAAGCACAGATACGCAGTATTTT
-	TRBV25-1	TRBJ2-5	-	CASSESQARETQYF	TGTGCCAGCAGTGAATCTCAGGCTAGGGAGACCCAGTACTTC